The sequence of this T cell receptor (beta chain) was determined in a study of molecular identifiers for immune sequencing clone quantification. Notes on the study in general: Highly expanded clone sizes could be underestimated by identical TCR molecules that share a barcode. Effector cells kept over 99% of their molecules in clones above 20 RNA copies, while naive cells kept under 1% there.

This clonotype was detected a few times. Its antigen is unknown. TCRdb itself ran the PCR reads through MiXCR, one entry per CDR3 protein. The sample consists of some 320,000 distinct CDR3 sequences, about 22% of them appearing once. The V gene's germline CDR1 is SGHAT and CDR2 FQNNGV. This CDR3 has 13 residues. V was pared by 5 bases and J by 6 bases, with 14 bases between. The V gene is TRBV11-2, the J gene TRBJ2-7, with no clear D. Sample: naive CD8+ T cells from blood, with Jurkat cell RNA spiked in. Described subset: FACS-sorted CD8+CD4-CCR7+CD45RA+ naive T cells. The TCR sequence derives from a human donor in good health. Some libraries in this study had Jurkat cell RNA spiked in. Here the CDR3 DNA reads TGTGCCAGCAGCCCCAGCTTGGGTACCGAGCAGTACTTC. Translation: CASSPSLGTEQYF.